The subject of this entry is one T cell receptor (beta chain). Its antigen remains unknown. TCRdb's table, derived via immunoSEQ multiplex PCR, lists solely in-frame clones and lacks some. Of 30,000 to 35,000 clones detected, 87% appear once; the ten largest clones hold roughly 3.4%. The sample comes from a study of STAT5B mutations in CD4+ large granular lymphocyte leukemia. Study-wide findings and caveats: 8/27 top patient clones versus 2/35 control clones were TRBV06-family.

CDR1 and CDR2 from the germline V gene are SNHLY and FYNNEI. Trimming cost V 3 bases and J 0 bases, with 9 bases left between them. CDR3 size: 14 residues. The source is a human donor in good health. This chain connects TRBV2 to TRBJ2-7; the D gene is possibly TRBD2 (6 bases). The sequenced material came from CD4+ T cells from blood buffy coats. DNA of the CDR3: TGTGCCAGCAGTGACAGCGGGTACTCCTACGAGCAGTACTTC. Translated, it gives CASSDSGYSYEQYF.